The clone carrying this TCR beta chain showed up just once. Its antigen is still unknown. The junction does not match germline at one end; this may be a read error. The protocol was immunoSEQ multiplex PCR, while the TCRdb copy is restricted to in-frame clones and leaves out a portion. The data contain 200,000 to 250,000 clones, roughly 91% of them singletons. The data were obtained in a study of T cell responses to AZD1222 COVID-19 vaccine. Study findings and constraints: Recipients of AZD1222 seropositive at baseline numbered only 6 or 7.

The CDR3 length is 16 residues. CDR1 is SGHTA and CDR2 is FQGNSA in the germline V gene. The input for sequencing was peripheral blood, taken on day 0 of MenACWY control vaccination. J is TRBJ1-6 and V is TRBV7-2; D possibly corresponds to TRBD1 (5 bases). The TCR comes from an adult in good health. CDR3: CASRAGLHLYYSPLHF. CDR3 in DNA: TGTGCCAGCAGGGCGGGGCTCCACCTCTATTATTCACCCCTCCACTTT.